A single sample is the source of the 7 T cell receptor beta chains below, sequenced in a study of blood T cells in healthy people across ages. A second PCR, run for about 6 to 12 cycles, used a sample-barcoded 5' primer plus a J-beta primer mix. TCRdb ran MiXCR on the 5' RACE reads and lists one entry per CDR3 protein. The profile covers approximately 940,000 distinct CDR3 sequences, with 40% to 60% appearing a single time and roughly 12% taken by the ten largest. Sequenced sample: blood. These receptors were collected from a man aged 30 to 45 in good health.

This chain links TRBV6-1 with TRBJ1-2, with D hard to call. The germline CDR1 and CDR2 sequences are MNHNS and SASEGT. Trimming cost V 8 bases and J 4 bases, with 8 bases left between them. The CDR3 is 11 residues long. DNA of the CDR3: TGTGCCAGCCGGGCAGGCTATGGCTACACCTTC. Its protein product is CASRAGYGYTF.

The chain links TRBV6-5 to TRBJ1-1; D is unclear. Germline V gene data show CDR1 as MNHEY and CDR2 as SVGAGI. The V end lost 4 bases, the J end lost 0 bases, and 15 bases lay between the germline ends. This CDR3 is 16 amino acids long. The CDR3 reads CASSSIKVTLNTEAFF. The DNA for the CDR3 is TGTGCCAGCAGTTCCATCAAAGTAACTTTGAACACTGAAGCTTTCTTT.

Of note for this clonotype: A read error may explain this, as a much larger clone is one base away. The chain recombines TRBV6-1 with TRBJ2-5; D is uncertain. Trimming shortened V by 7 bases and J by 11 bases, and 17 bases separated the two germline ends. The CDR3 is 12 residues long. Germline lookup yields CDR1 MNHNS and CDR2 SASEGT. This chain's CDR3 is CASKAEYNEQYF. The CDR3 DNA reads TGTGCCAGCAAGGCAGAGTACAATGAGCAGTACTTC.

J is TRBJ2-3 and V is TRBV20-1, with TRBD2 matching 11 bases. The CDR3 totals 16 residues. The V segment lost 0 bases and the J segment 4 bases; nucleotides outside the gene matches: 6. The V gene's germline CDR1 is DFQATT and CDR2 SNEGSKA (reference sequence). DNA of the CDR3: TGCAGTGCTAGAGATCGCCTAGCGGGGGGCTCAGATACGCAGTATTTT. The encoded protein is CSARDRLAGGSDTQYF.

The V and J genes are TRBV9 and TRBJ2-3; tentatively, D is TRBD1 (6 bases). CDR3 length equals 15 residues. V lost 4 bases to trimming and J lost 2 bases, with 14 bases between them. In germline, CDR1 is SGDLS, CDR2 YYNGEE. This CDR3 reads CASSPYRVYTDTQYF. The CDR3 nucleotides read TGTGCCAGCAGCCCTTACAGGGTCTACACAGATACGCAGTATTTT.

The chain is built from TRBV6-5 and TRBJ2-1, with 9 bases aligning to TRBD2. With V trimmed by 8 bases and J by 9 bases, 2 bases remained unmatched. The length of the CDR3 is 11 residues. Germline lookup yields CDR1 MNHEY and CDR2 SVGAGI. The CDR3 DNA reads TGTGCCAGCGGCGGGGGGGGTGAGCAGTTCTTC. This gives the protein CASGGGGEQFF.

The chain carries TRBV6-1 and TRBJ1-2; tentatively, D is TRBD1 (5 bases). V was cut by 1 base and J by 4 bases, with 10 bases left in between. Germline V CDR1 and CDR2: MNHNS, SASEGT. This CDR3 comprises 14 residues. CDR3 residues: CASSEVTGGYGYTF. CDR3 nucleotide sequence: TGTGCCAGCAGTGAAGTCACGGGGGGCTATGGCTACACCTTC.